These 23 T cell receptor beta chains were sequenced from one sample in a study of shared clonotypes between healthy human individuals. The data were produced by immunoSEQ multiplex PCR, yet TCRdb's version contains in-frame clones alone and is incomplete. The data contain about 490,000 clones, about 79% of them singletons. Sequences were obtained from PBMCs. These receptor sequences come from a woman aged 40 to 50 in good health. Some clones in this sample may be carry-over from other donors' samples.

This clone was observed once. The CDR3 nucleotides are TGTGCCATCAGTGAGAACACCGGGACTAGCGGTAACGAGCAGTACTTC. Its protein product is CAISENTGTSGNEQYF. V is TRBV10-3 and J is TRBJ2-7; 11 bases match TRBD2. The CDR3 is 16 amino acids. J was trimmed by 5 bases and V by 2 bases; bases with no gene match: 8. Germline V gives CDR1 ENHRY, CDR2 SYGVKD.

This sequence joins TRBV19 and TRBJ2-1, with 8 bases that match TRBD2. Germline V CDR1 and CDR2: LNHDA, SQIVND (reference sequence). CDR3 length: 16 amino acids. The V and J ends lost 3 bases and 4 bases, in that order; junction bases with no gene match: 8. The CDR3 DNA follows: TGTGCCAGTAGTATCGCCCTAGCGGGCCTTTACAATGAGCAGTTCTTC. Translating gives CASSIALAGLYNEQFF.

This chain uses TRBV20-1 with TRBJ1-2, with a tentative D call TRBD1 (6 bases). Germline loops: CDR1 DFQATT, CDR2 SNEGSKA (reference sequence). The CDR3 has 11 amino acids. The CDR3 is CSVGQLYGYTF. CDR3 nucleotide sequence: TGCAGCGTTGGACAGCTCTATGGCTACACCTTC.

CDR3 amino acids: CASSLQGAPSTEAFF. The CDR3 DNA is TGTGCCAGCAGTCTACAGGGGGCGCCGAGCACTGAAGCTTTCTTT. This rearrangement joins TRBV6-5 to TRBJ1-1; 9 nucleotides line up with TRBD1. The germline V gene encodes CDR1 MNHEY and CDR2 SVGAGI. V was clipped by 5 bases and J by 4 bases; unmatched bases: 8. CDR3 length: 15 amino acids.

The CDR3 DNA reads as TGCGCCAGCAGCTTGGACAGGGTCCAAGAGACCCAGTACTTC. Translated, it gives CASSLDRVQETQYF. The chain uses TRBV5-1 and TRBJ2-5, with D maybe TRBD1 (6 bases). Germline V lookup: CDR1 SGHRS, CDR2 YFSETQ. Trimming took off 0 bases at V and 1 base at J, with 7 bases between the two ends. The length of the CDR3 is 14 residues. The complete variable domain, with remaining parts taken from reference TRBV5-1 and TRBJ2-5, reads KAGVTQTPRYLIKTRGQQVTLSCSPISGHRSVSWYQQTPGQGLQFLFEYFSETQRNKGNFPGRFSGRQFSNSRSEMNVSTLELGDSALYLCASSLDRVQETQYFGPGTRLLVL.

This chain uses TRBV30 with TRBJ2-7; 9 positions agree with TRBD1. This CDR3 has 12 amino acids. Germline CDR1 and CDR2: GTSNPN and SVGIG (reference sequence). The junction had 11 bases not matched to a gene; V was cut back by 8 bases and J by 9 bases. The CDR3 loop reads CAGQQGAYTQYF. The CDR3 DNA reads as TGTGCCGGGCAACAGGGGGCTTACACGCAGTACTTC.

The CDR3 reads CASGSGIRNGYTF. In DNA form, the CDR3 reads TGTGCCAGCGGCAGTGGGATTCGTAATGGCTACACCTTC. The chain carries TRBV27 and TRBJ1-2; D unresolved. This CDR3 spans 13 amino acids. Germline assignment: CDR1 MNHEY and CDR2 SMNVEV (reference sequence). The V and J ends lost 8 bases and 6 bases respectively, with 16 bases between them.

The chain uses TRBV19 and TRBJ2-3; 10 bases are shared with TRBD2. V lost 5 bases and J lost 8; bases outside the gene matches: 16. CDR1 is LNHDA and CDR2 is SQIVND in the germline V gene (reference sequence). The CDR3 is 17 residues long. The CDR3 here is CASSPLGLAGVTGTQYF. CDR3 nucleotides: TGTGCCAGTAGTCCCCTCGGGCTAGCGGGAGTAACTGGTACGCAGTATTTT.

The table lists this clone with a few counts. The CDR3 bases are TGTGCCAGCAGCCCCCAGGGGGACCGAACCTACGAGCAGTACTTC. It yields the protein CASSPQGDRTYEQYF. The chain uses TRBV9 and TRBJ2-7, with 7 nucleotides matching TRBD1. The V gene's germline CDR1 is SGDLS and CDR2 YYNGEE. Unmatched junction bases numbered 9, after V lost 4 bases and J lost 2 bases. The CDR3 consists of 15 residues.

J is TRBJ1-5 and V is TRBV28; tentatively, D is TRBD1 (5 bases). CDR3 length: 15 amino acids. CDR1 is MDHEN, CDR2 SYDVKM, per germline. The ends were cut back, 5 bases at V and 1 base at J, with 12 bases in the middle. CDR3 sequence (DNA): TGTGCCAGCAGTCCCGACAAGGGGAGCAATCAGCCCCAGCATTTT. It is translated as CASSPDKGSNQPQHF.

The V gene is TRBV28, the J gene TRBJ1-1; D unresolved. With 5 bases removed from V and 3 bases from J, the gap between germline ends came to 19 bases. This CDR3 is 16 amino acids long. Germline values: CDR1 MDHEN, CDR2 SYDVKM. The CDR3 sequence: CASSQMKIGLDTEAFF. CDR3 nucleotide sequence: TGTGCCAGCAGTCAGATGAAGATAGGGTTGGACACTGAAGCTTTCTTT. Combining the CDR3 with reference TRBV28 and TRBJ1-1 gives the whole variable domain DVKVTQSSRYLVKRTGEKVFLECVQDMDHENMFWYRQDPGLGLRLIYFSYDVKMKEKGDIPEGYSVSREKKERFSLILESASTNQTSMYLCASSQMKIGLDTEAFFGQGTRLTVV.

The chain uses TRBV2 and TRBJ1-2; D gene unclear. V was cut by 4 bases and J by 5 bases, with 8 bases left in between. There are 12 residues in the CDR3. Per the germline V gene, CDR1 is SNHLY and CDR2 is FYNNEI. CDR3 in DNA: TGTGCCAGCAGTGGGTCTCATTATGGCTACACCTTC. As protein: CASSGSHYGYTF.

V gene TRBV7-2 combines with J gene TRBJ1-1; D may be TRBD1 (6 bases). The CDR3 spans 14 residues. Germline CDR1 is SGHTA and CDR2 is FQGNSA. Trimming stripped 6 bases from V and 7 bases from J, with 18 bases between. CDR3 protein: CASREKERTDEAFF. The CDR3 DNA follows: TGTGCCAGCAGAGAGAAAGAGAGGACAGATGAAGCTTTCTTT. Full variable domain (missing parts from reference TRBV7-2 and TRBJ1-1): GAGVSQSPSNKVTEKGKDVELRCDPISGHTALYWYRQSLGQGLEFLIYFQGNSAPDKSGLPSDRFSAERTGGSVSTLTIQRTQQEDSAVYLCASREKERTDEAFFGQGTRLTVV.

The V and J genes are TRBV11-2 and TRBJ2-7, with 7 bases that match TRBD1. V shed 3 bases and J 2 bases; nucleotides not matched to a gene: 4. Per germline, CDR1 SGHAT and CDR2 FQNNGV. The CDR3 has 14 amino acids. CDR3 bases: TGTGCCAGCAGCTTCAACAGGGGCCCCTACGAGCAGTACTTC. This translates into CASSFNRGPYEQYF.

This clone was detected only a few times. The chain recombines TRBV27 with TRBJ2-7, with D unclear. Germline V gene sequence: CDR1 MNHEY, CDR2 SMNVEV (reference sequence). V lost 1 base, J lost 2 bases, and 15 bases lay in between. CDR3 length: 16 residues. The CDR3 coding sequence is TGTGCCAGCAGTTTATTTCATCCCACAGCTCCCTACGAGCAGTACTTC. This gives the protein CASSLFHPTAPYEQYF.

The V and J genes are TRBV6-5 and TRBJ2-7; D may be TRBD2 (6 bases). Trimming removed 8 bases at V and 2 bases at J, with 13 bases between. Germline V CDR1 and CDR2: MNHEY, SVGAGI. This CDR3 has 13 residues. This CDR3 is CASQREATYEQYF. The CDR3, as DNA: TGTGCCAGCCAAAGGGAGGCCACCTACGAGCAGTACTTC.

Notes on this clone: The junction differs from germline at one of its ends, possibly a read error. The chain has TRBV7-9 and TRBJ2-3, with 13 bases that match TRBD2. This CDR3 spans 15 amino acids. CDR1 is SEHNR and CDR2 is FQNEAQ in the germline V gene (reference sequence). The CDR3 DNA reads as TGTGCCAGCAGCTGGGGACTAGCGGGATCCGATATGCAGTATTTT. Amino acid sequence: CASSWGLAGSDMQYF.

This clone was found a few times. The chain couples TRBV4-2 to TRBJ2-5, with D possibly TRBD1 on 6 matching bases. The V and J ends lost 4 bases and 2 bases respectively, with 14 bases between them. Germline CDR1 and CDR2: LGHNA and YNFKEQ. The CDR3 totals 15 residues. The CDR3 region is CASSLRQAPQETQYF. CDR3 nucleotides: TGTGCCAGCAGCCTAAGACAGGCCCCACAAGAGACCCAGTACTTC.

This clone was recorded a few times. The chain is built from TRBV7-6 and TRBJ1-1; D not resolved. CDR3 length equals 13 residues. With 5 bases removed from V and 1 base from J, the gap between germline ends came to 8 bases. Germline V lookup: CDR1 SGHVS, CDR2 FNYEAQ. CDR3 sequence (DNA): TGTGCCAGCAGCCAGGACCCGAACACTGAAGCTTTCTTT. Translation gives CASSQDPNTEAFF.

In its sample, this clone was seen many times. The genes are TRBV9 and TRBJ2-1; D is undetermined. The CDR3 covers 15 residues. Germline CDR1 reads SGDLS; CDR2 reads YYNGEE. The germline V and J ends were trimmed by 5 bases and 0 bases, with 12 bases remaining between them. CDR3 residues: CASSVDWSSYNEQFF. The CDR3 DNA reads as TGTGCCAGCAGTGTCGACTGGAGCTCCTACAATGAGCAGTTCTTC.

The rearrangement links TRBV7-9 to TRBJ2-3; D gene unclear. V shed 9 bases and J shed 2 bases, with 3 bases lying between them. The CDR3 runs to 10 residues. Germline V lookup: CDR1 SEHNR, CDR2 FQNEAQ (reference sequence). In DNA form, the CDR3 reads TGTGCCAGTACCACAGATACGCAGTATTTT. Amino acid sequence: CASTTDTQYF.

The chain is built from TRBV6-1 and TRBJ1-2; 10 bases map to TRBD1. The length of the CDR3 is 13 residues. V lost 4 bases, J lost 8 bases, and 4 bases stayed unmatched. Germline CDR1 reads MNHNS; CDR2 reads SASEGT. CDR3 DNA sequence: TGTGCCAGCAGTGGGGACAGGGGTGGAGGCTACACCTTC. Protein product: CASSGDRGGGYTF.

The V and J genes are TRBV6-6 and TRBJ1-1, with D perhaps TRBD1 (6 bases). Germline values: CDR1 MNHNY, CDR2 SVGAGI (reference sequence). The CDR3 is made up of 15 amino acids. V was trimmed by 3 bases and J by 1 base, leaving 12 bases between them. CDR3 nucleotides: TGTGCCAGCAGTTATCTCAGGGGCAGGAACACTGAAGCTTTCTTT. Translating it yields CASSYLRGRNTEAFF.